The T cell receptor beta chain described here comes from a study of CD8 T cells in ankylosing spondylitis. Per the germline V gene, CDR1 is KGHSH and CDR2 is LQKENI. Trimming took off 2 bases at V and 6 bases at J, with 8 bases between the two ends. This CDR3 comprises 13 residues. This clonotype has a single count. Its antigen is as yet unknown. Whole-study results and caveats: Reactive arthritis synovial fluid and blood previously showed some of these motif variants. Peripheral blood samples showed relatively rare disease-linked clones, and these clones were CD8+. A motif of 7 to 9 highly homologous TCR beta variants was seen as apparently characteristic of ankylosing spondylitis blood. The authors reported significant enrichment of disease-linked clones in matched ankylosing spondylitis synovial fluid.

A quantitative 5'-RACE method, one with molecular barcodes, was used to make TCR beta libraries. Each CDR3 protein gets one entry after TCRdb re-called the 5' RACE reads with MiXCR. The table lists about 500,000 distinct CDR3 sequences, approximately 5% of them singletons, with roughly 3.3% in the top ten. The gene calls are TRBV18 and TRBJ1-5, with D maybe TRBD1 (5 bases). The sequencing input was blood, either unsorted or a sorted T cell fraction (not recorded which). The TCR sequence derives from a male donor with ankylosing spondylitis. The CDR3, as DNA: TGTGCCAGCTCACCAGGGGGAATTCAGCCCCAGCATTTT. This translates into CASSPGGIQPQHF.